This T cell receptor (beta chain) was profiled in a study of T cell responses to AZD1222 COVID-19 vaccine. Study findings and constraints: In the spike-specific TCR repertoire, nearly half reportedly target unmutated variant regions. Repertoires in all cases were sampled only once the peak T cell response had passed. Spike-specific TCR breadth and depth were elevated following two AZD1222 doses. Females made up more of the donors, who were largely white British, and clonal diversity may have come out too low.

Comments on this clone: Its antigen remains unknown.

Data came from immunoSEQ multiplex PCR; TCRdb stores just in-frame clones and leaves some out. The table records 150,000 to 250,000 clones, more than 85% of them present only once. The CDR3 has 14 amino acids. Germline V gene sequence: CDR1 KGHDR, CDR2 SFDVKD. Trimming at V came to 6 bases and at J to 2 bases, leaving 4 bases not matched to a gene. The source material was peripheral blood, sampled 28 days after the second AZD1222 dose. This receptor was identified in an adult who received the AZD1222 COVID-19 vaccine. The gene calls are TRBV24-1 and TRBJ2-7; 9 positions match TRBD1. CDR3 nucleotide sequence: TGTGCCACCAGTCTGGGACAGGGAGCCTACGAGCAGTACTTC. Amino acids: CATSLGQGAYEQYF.